This entry features one TCR beta chain sequence. What it recognizes is unknown. The donors were members of the validation cohort comprising 120 subjects, separate from the roughly 690-subject first cohort. The data belong to a study of cytomegalovirus exposure and HLA in healthy donors. Overall study findings and caveats: There were three CMV-associated chains whose specificity for CMV antigens was confirmed in vitro. The tendency of first-cohort TCR clusters to co-occur in the approximately 110 validation repertoires was identified by a subsequent analysis. Associated with cytomegalovirus, according to the listing, were 150 to 200 TCR beta chains.

The assay was immunoSEQ multiplex PCR, and TCRdb's table has in-frame clones only and misses some. Of around 150,000 clones listed, approximately 81% are singletons. Input material: PBMCs. This sequence originates from a man younger than 45 in good health and CMV-seropositive.

This CDR3 is CASSQAAGPQYF. The CDR3 bases are TGCGCCAGCAGCCAGGCCGCGGGGCCGCAGTATTTT. The chain recombines TRBV4-1 with TRBJ2-3, with a tentative D call TRBD2 (6 bases). Germline V lookup: CDR1 MGHRA, CDR2 YSYEKL. This CDR3 has 12 amino acids. The V end lost 3 bases, the J end lost 10 bases, and 11 bases lay between the germline ends.